One sample yielded the 23 T cell receptor beta chains listed below, sequenced in a study of cytomegalovirus exposure and HLA in healthy donors. The PCR used 60 Vbeta and 13 Jbeta primers. Generated by immunoSEQ multiplex PCR, the TCRdb table keeps only in-frame clones and is missing some. The sample carries 100,000 to 150,000 clones, around two thirds recorded once. The material sequenced was PBMCs. The origin of the receptors is a man in his fifties or sixties in good health and CMV-seropositive.

The chain carries TRBV7-6 and TRBJ2-2; tentative D call: TRBD1 (5 bases). The CDR3 totals 16 residues. Germline lookup yields CDR1 SGHVS and CDR2 FNYEAQ. Trimming took 4 bases from V and 0 from J, leaving 12 bases between them. The CDR3 sequence is CASSSSGQTNTGELFF. The CDR3 region has the DNA TGTGCCAGCAGCTCGTCAGGGCAGACGAACACCGGGGAGCTGTTTTTT.

This rearrangement joins TRBV27 to TRBJ1-1, with TRBD1 matching over 7 bases. V was clipped by 8 bases and J by 5 bases; unmatched bases: 8. This CDR3 is 13 amino acids long. Looked up from germline, CDR1 is MNHEY and CDR2 is SMNVEV (reference sequence). The CDR3 nucleotides read TGTGCCAGCGGAAAGACAGGGAGGACTGAAGCTTTCTTT. It specifies CASGKTGRTEAFF.

The chain recombines TRBV30 with TRBJ2-2; TRBD1 matches at 11 bases. The V segment lost 0 bases and the J segment 6 bases; nucleotides outside the gene matches: 6. This CDR3 comprises 16 residues. CDR1 GTSNPN and CDR2 SVGIG come from the germline V gene (reference sequence). The CDR3 DNA sequence: TGTGCCTGGAGTGTTAGAGGACAGGGGGCCGCCGGGGAGCTGTTTTTT. It translates to CAWSVRGQGAAGELFF.

A single count supports this clone. The rearrangement links TRBV28 to TRBJ2-5; 9 positions agree with TRBD1. V dropped 5 bases and J dropped 1; count of bases not matched to a gene: 5. This CDR3 is built from 15 residues. Germline CDR1 MDHEN, CDR2 SYDVKM. The chain's CDR3 is CASSLPGQGQETQYF. CDR3 coding DNA: TGTGCCAGCAGTCTCCCGGGACAGGGCCAAGAGACCCAGTACTTC.

The chain recombines TRBV9 with TRBJ1-2; D remains unclear. This CDR3 is built from 13 residues. Germline V gives CDR1 SGDLS, CDR2 YYNGEE. V gave up 3 bases and J gave up 13 bases, with 19 bases separating them. Written as DNA, the CDR3 is TGTGCCAGCAGCGCTTCGGGTTCGCCTCCTTCCACCTTC. Translated, it gives CASSASGSPPSTF.

The rearrangement links TRBV30 to TRBJ2-1; D remains unclear. Trimming took 2 bases from V and 2 from J, leaving 7 bases between them. From germline, CDR1 is GTSNPN and CDR2 SVGIG (reference sequence). The CDR3 covers 13 residues. The CDR3 protein is CAWSPGPYNEQFF. CDR3 DNA sequence: TGTGCCTGGAGTCCAGGCCCCTACAATGAGCAGTTCTTC.

The gene calls are TRBV29-1 and TRBJ2-6; 8 bases align to TRBD1. Trimming cost V 3 bases and J 1 base; bases outside gene matches: 5. The CDR3 is 16 amino acids. The germline CDR1 and CDR2 sequences are SQVTM and ANQGSEA. The DNA for the CDR3 is TGCAGCGTTGAGACAGGGGCATTATCTGGGGCCAACGTCCTGACTTTC. As protein: CSVETGALSGANVLTF.

This clone was detected only a few times. The chain carries TRBV2 and TRBJ2-7; 9 bases agree with TRBD1. Germline CDR1 reads SNHLY; CDR2 reads FYNNEI. Trimming removed 7 bases from V and 2 bases from J; junction bases left unmatched: 6. The CDR3 loop spans 14 amino acids. CDR3 loop: CASTLTGGPYEQYF. In DNA form, the CDR3 reads TGTGCCAGCACCTTGACAGGGGGGCCCTACGAGCAGTACTTC.

The rearrangement joins TRBV20-1 to TRBJ1-1, with 7 positions matching TRBD1. The germline CDR1 and CDR2 sequences are DFQATT and SNEGSKA (reference sequence). The CDR3 spans 11 residues. Germline trimming cut 3 bases from V and 7 bases from J; bases unmatched to any gene: 2. Written as DNA, the CDR3 is TGCAGTGCTAGTAGGGACAGTGAAGCTTTCTTT. The encoded protein is CSASRDSEAFF.

The V and J genes are TRBV5-1 and TRBJ2-2, with a weak D call TRBD1 (5 bases). Germline CDR1 and CDR2: SGHRS and YFSETQ. CDR3 length: 17 residues. The V end lost 1 base, the J end lost 2 bases, and 15 bases lay between the germline ends. CDR3 coding DNA: TGCGCCAGCAGCTTGTCGGCAGGGCGAGGTAACACCGGGGAGCTGTTTTTT. Residues: CASSLSAGRGNTGELFF. Looking up the rest from reference TRBV5-1 and TRBJ2-2 gives the full variable domain: KAGVTQTPRYLIKTRGQQVTLSCSPISGHRSVSWYQQTPGQGLQFLFEYFSETQRNKGNFPGRFSGRQFSNSRSEMNVSTLELGDSALYLCASSLSAGRGNTGELFFGEGSRLTVL.

This clone turned up a few times. The chain has TRBV19 and TRBJ2-5; 13 bases agree with TRBD2. The germline V gene has CDR1 LNHDA and CDR2 SQIVND (reference sequence). J lost 4 bases, V lost 8 bases, and 4 bases had no gene match. The CDR3 spans 14 residues. The CDR3 region is CASGRTSGGETQYF. DNA for the CDR3: TGTGCCAGTGGCCGGACTAGCGGGGGAGAGACCCAGTACTTC. Variable domain in full (rest from reference TRBV19 and TRBJ2-5): DGGITQSPKYLFRKEGQNVTLSCEQNLNHDAMYWYRQDPGQGLRLIYYSQIVNDFQKGDIAEGYSVSREKKESFPLTVTSAQKNPTAFYLCASGRTSGGETQYFGPGTRLLVL.

The chain carries TRBV6-1 and TRBJ2-7, with TRBD1 as a possible D gene (6 bases). The CDR3 extends over 13 amino acids. CDR1 MNHNS and CDR2 SASEGT come from the germline V gene. The germline V and J ends were trimmed by 6 bases and 2 bases, with 11 bases remaining between them. This chain's CDR3 is CASSRTEPYEQYF. The CDR3 DNA reads as TGTGCCAGCAGCCGGACAGAACCCTACGAGCAGTACTTC.

This chain connects TRBV15 to TRBJ2-7, with 8 positions matching TRBD2. Looked up from germline, CDR1 is LNHNV and CDR2 is YYDKDF (reference sequence). The CDR3 loop spans 14 amino acids. The junction had 6 bases not matched to a gene; V was cut back by 2 bases and J by 6 bases. The CDR3 sequence: CATSRKSGGIEQYF. CDR3 nucleotides: TGTGCCACCAGCAGAAAGTCGGGAGGGATCGAGCAGTACTTC. The full variable domain, completed using reference TRBV15 and TRBJ2-7, is DAMVIQNPRYQVTQFGKPVTLSCSQTLNHNVMYWYQQKSSQAPKLLFHYYDKDFNNEADTPDNFQSRRPNTSFCFLDIRSPGLGDTAMYLCATSRKSGGIEQYFGPGTRLTVT.

The V and J genes are TRBV6-1 and TRBJ1-2, with 8 bases matching TRBD1. The CDR3 runs to 14 residues. The germline CDR1 and CDR2 sequences are MNHNS and SASEGT. V dropped 2 bases and J dropped 8; count of bases not matched to a gene: 7. Here the CDR3 reads CASSEMQGAGGYTF. The CDR3 region has the DNA TGTGCCAGCAGTGAAATGCAGGGGGCTGGAGGCTACACCTTC.

The chain has TRBV11-3 and TRBJ2-5; 7 positions match TRBD2. The CDR3 spans 13 residues. Germline CDR1 SGHNT, CDR2 YENEEA. With 5 bases clipped from V and 5 bases from J, the junction kept 5 bases outside the gene matches. The CDR3, as DNA: TGTGCCAGCAGCATCCGGGGAGGGGAGACCCAGTACTTC. Protein sequence: CASSIRGGETQYF.

Comment on this clone: The junction and the germline gene differ at one end; a read error may be behind it. The chain couples TRBV2 to TRBJ1-2, with 7 positions matching TRBD1. Germline CDR1 is SNHLY and CDR2 is FYNNEI. The CDR3 sequence is 15 residues long. The CDR3 reads CASSMGTGTDYGYPF. Here the CDR3 DNA reads TGTGCCAGCAGTATGGGAACCGGGACAGACTATGGCTACCCCTTC.

In the case of this clone: One end of the junction does not line up with germline, which may come from a read error. The chain joins TRBV29-1 to TRBJ2-5, with TRBD2 as a possible D gene (7 bases). CDR1 is SQVTM, CDR2 ANQGSEA, per germline. The CDR3 is 14 residues long. The CDR3 is CSVEDRSPGGHLHF. In DNA, the CDR3 is TGCAGCGTTGAAGACCGTAGCCCCGGGGGGCACCTACACTTC.

This chain joins TRBV10-2 and TRBJ1-6; 7 positions match TRBD1. V was clipped by 8 bases and J by 6 bases; unmatched bases: 4. Germline values: CDR1 WSHSY, CDR2 SAAADI. The CDR3 length is 13 residues. CDR3 loop: CASLGQTNSPLHF. The CDR3 DNA reads as TGCGCCAGCCTGGGACAGACTAATTCACCCCTCCACTTT.

V and J are TRBV4-1 and TRBJ2-3; D is uncertain. This CDR3 comprises 14 residues. Looked up from germline, CDR1 is MGHRA and CDR2 is YSYEKL. Trimming removed 1 base at V and 0 bases at J, with 5 bases between. CDR3 DNA sequence: TGCGCCAGCAGCCAAGGACATAGCACAGATACGCAGTATTTT. Its protein is CASSQGHSTDTQYF.

V usage is TRBV5-6 and J usage is TRBJ2-7, with D uncertain. The V end was cut by 0 bases, the J end by 7 bases, with 8 bases between. Germline V gene sequence: CDR1 SGHDT, CDR2 YYEEEE. The length of the CDR3 is 12 residues. The DNA for the CDR3 is TGTGCCAGCAGCTTGGCGACATATGAGCAGTACTTC. It codes for CASSLATYEQYF.

The rearrangement joins TRBV7-6 to TRBJ2-1; D perhaps matches TRBD2 (5 bases). CDR3 length: 15 amino acids. The V gene's germline CDR1 is SGHVS and CDR2 FNYEAQ. Trimming shortened V by 1 base and J by 4 bases, and 11 bases separated the two germline ends. The CDR3 region has the DNA TGTGCCAGCAGCTTAGGTAACGGGGTATACAATGAGCAGTTCTTC. Translating gives CASSLGNGVYNEQFF.

This clone was recorded a few times. The DNA for the CDR3 is TGTGCCAGCAGCTTGGTAGTGGTAGCGGGGTACAATGAGCAGTTCTTC. It specifies CASSLVVVAGYNEQFF. The chain recombines TRBV5-8 with TRBJ2-1; 8 nucleotides agree with TRBD2. From germline, CDR1 is SGHTS and CDR2 YDEGEE. The CDR3 loop spans 16 amino acids. The trim removed 0 bases at V and 4 bases at J, leaving 6 bases unmatched.

This clone was recorded once. The V gene is TRBV28, the J gene TRBJ2-7; the D gene is possibly TRBD2 (6 bases). Germline CDR1 is MDHEN and CDR2 is SYDVKM. Deletions cut 7 bases from V and 0 bases from J, with 16 bases between. The CDR3 spans 15 residues. The CDR3 nucleotides are TGTGCCAGCACCTCAGGAGCGGGTAGCTCCTACGAGCAGTACTTC. Amino acid sequence: CASTSGAGSSYEQYF.